Listed below are T cell receptor beta chains from one sample, sequenced in a study of T cells in Graves' hyperthyroidism and ophthalmopathy. TCRdb itself ran the multiplex PCR reads through MiXCR, one entry per CDR3 protein. This repertoire shows a few hundred thousand distinct CDR3 sequences, approximately 20% found once; its top ten account for roughly 44%. Sequencing input: blood. All receptors derive from a middle-aged man with Graves' hyperthyroidism. The CDR3 runs from the conserved cysteine through the conserved F or W. A D gene is named only where the DNA matches it firmly.

V	D	CDR3
TRBV19	NA	CASSKRSRLSEQYF
TRBV5-4	NA	CASSTRSGTNEKLFF
TRBV28	TRBD1	CASSPTGAYSNQPQHF
TRBV7-2	NA	CASSLASGNEQYF
TRBV5-1	NA	CASSLGTFSYNSPLHF
TRBV4-3	NA	CASSQDPGVATGELFF
TRBV5-1	NA	CASSLGQRDEAFF
TRBV20-1	NA	CSATTGTVQETQYF
TRBV11-2	NA	CASSLGPDSPLHF
TRBV20-1	NA	CSVSPLQGLNTGELFF
TRBV5-3	NA	CASQIARGSYEQYF
TRBV29-1	TRBD1	CSGGQGNSYNEQFF
TRBV9	NA	CASSVDGGNTEAFF
TRBV19	NA	CASSTPGLNTEAFF
TRBV11-3	NA	CASSLYLFSNEQFF
TRBV2	TRBD2	CASRASGGRGLYEQYF
TRBV6-2/TRBV6-3	TRBD2	CASSRTSGSSYNEQFF
TRBV11-2	TRBD1	CASSPRQGSGYNEQFF
TRBV9	TRBD1	CASSVGTGGDTGELFF
TRBV11-3	NA	CASSQDATTGRETQYF
TRBV20-1	TRBD1	CSARPEGQVVYQPQHF
TRBV12-3/TRBV12-4	TRBD1	CASRPGQGDRSQPQHF
TRBV20-1	TRBD2	CSARDPGFQAGGRDTQYF
TRBV11-2	NA	CASSRRSGNTIYF
TRBV28	NA	CASTRSGGDYGYTF
TRBV18	TRBD1	CASSPLRTGETGELFF
TRBV6-1	TRBD1	CASSEGRGGGQGYGYTF
TRBV19	NA	CASMGGFSGNTIYF
TRBV19	NA	CASSMAGTGYSGNTIYF
TRBV7-2	NA	CASSLGVTSGNTIYF
TRBV20-1	NA	CSAGAPNTEAFF
TRBV3-1	NA	CASSQGGGGTTEAFF
TRBV30	NA	CAWSVVGNYGYTF
TRBV6-2/TRBV6-3	NA	CASYRGNYGYTF
TRBV7-8	TRBD2	CASSSGTSGDYNEQFF
TRBV5-1	TRBD1	CASSPGQGAKEYF
TRBV27	NA	CASSSRDSGANVLTF